This TCR beta chain was recovered during a study of blood T cell repertoires in COVID-19. Study details: Samples taken during acute and convalescent COVID-19 were collected in the United States, Italy and Spain. T cells, B-cell-depleted T cells, or PBMCs supplied cDNA or gDNA.

As originally analysed: Amplification from reference gene primers served as the basis for estimated nucleated cell counts. Clones were read by immunoSEQ multiplex PCR, and TCRdb kept only the in-frame ones, dropping some. V and J calls and clone size follow that table, whereas D and trimming were derived from the DNA. The sample holds about 100,000 clones, roughly 85% seen once. Germline V CDR1 and CDR2: LNHNV, YYDKDF (reference sequence). The CDR3 extends over 17 amino acids. Trimming took 5 bases from V and 3 from J, leaving 17 bases between them. This clonotype was obtained from a woman in her 70s with acute or convalescent COVID-19. Sample: peripheral blood. This chain connects TRBV15 to TRBJ1-6, with D perhaps TRBD1 (5 bases). CDR3 sequence reads: CATSRHLTGDYNSPLHF. In DNA, the CDR3 is TGTGCCACCAGCCGACATTTAACGGGGGACTATAATTCACCCCTCCACTTT.